This entry is about one T cell receptor (beta chain). The antigen remains undetermined. This entry belongs to a study of cytomegalovirus exposure and HLA in healthy donors. Study-level findings and limits: For most TCR beta V segments, an earlier analysis put the productive rate at about 87% or about 30% of the time.

This PCR relied on a set of 60 Vbeta primers and 13 Jbeta primers. This table comes from immunoSEQ multiplex PCR, and its TCRdb copy is limited to in-frame clones, with some not included. The top ten clones hold approximately 0.98% of a sample with approximately 190,000 clones, roughly 87% of them seen once. The sequence was obtained from a boy aged 2 to 10 in good health and CMV-seronegative. Specimen: PBMCs.

The chain's CDR3 is CASSHDRVPTYEQYF. CDR3 sequence (DNA): TGTGCCAGCAGTCACGACAGGGTCCCAACCTACGAGCAGTACTTC. The genes are TRBV6-5 and TRBJ2-7, with 7 bases that match TRBD1. The germline CDR1 and CDR2 sequences are MNHEY and SVGAGI. V gave up 5 bases and J gave up 2 bases; unmatched junction bases: 9. This CDR3 is built from 15 residues.